Below are 10 T cell receptor beta chains sequenced from a single sample in a study of blood T cell repertoires in COVID-19. The method was immunoSEQ multiplex PCR; TCRdb's version includes in-frame clones alone and lacks a portion of them. Of over 130,000 clones in the sample, roughly four fifths were seen once. Sequencing used peripheral blood. These receptors were taken from an older woman with acute or convalescent COVID-19.

J is TRBJ2-2 and V is TRBV5-1; 10 bases align to TRBD1. The CDR3 loop spans 18 amino acids. J gave up 5 bases and V 6 bases, and 16 bases lay outside the gene matches. In germline, CDR1 is SGHRS, CDR2 YFSETQ. CDR3 in amino acids: CASKWSPTTGGWTGELFF. The DNA of the CDR3 is TGCGCCAGCAAGTGGAGCCCAACGACAGGGGGCTGGACCGGGGAGCTGTTTTTT.

The chain couples TRBV28 to TRBJ2-7; 9 bases align to TRBD1. V trimming: 7 bases; J trimming: 6 bases; junction bases outside the gene matches: 10. Per the germline V gene, CDR1 is MDHEN and CDR2 is SYDVKM. The CDR3 runs to 14 residues. This CDR3 is CASNEQGAVGEQYF. The CDR3 coding sequence is TGTGCCAGCAACGAACAGGGGGCGGTTGGCGAGCAGTACTTC.

The genes are TRBV2 and TRBJ2-2; weak D call: TRBD1 (6 bases). There are 14 residues in the CDR3. The germline V and J ends were trimmed by 8 bases and 0 bases, with 10 bases remaining between them. CDR1 and CDR2 (germline): SNHLY, FYNNEI. The CDR3 spells CASHGTTNTGELFF. CDR3 nucleotides: TGTGCCAGCCACGGGACAACGAACACCGGGGAGCTGTTTTTT.

The chain employs TRBV6-5 and TRBJ1-1; D gene uncertain. The CDR3 has 14 residues. V was pared by 2 bases and J by 0 bases, with 7 bases between. CDR1 is MNHEY, CDR2 SVGAGI, per germline. Here the CDR3 DNA reads TGTGCCAGCAGTTACGGCGGGGTGAACACTGAAGCTTTCTTT. This codes for CASSYGGVNTEAFF.

The chain links TRBV4-1 to TRBJ2-7, with D maybe TRBD2 (5 bases). Germline CDR1 reads MGHRA; CDR2 reads YSYEKL. This CDR3 comprises 15 residues. V lost 0 bases and J lost 2, with 11 bases in between. CDR3 sequence reads: CASSQDHAEAYEQYF. In nucleotides, the CDR3 is TGCGCCAGCAGCCAAGACCACGCGGAGGCCTACGAGCAGTACTTC.

The rearrangement links TRBV7-9 to TRBJ2-7, with D maybe TRBD1 (5 bases). CDR3 size: 12 residues. The V gene lost 6 bases and the J gene lost 4 bases, with 10 bases spanning the gap. Germline assignment: CDR1 SEHNR and CDR2 FQNEAQ (reference sequence). The CDR3 is CASRQDGYEQYF. The CDR3, as DNA: TGTGCCAGCAGACAGGACGGGTACGAGCAGTACTTC.

There are a few counts of this clone. The V and J genes are TRBV30 and TRBJ2-3; 7 bases line up with TRBD2. Germline V lookup: CDR1 GTSNPN, CDR2 SVGIG (reference sequence). The CDR3 loop spans 14 amino acids. V lost 1 base and J lost 6; bases outside the gene matches: 7. The CDR3 sequence: CAWSGGGLVDTQYF. CDR3 sequence (DNA): TGTGCCTGGAGTGGGGGAGGGCTTGTGGATACGCAGTATTTT.

In its sample, this clone was seen a few times. The chain links TRBV7-9 to TRBJ2-1; 7 bases align to TRBD1. The V gene end was trimmed by 5 bases and the J gene end by 0 bases; junction bases not matched to a gene: 4. The CDR3 sequence is 15 residues long. CDR1 and CDR2 from the germline V gene are SEHNR and FQNEAQ (reference sequence). The CDR3 bases are TGTGCCAGCAGCGGAAGGGACAGCTCCTACAATGAGCAGTTCTTC. This codes for CASSGRDSSYNEQFF.

The V gene is TRBV24-1, the J gene TRBJ2-2, with 7 bases aligning to TRBD1. Losses at the gene ends were 3 bases for V and 0 bases for J; bases not matched to a gene: 6. This CDR3 region has 17 residues. CDR1 and CDR2 (germline): KGHDR, SFDVKD. This chain's CDR3 is CATSDVTGTANTGELFF. The DNA for the CDR3 is TGTGCCACCAGTGATGTCACCGGGACAGCGAACACCGGGGAGCTGTTTTTT.

With regard to this clone: Other nucleotide sequences in the sample specify the same CDR3. This chain joins TRBV5-4 and TRBJ1-3, with D unresolved. The germline V gene encodes CDR1 SGHNT and CDR2 YYREEE (reference sequence). Trimming removed 4 bases at V and 3 bases at J, with 8 bases between. The CDR3 covers 13 residues. The CDR3 bases are TGTGCCAGCAGCCTCACGGGTGGAAACACCATATATTTT. Its protein is CASSLTGGNTIYF.